This entry concerns a single T cell receptor (beta chain). The source of the sample is a study of blood T cell repertoires in COVID-19. Overall study context: Samples of COVID-19 (acute and convalescent) were obtained from the United States, Italy and Spain.

The table came from immunoSEQ multiplex PCR; TCRdb's copy has only in-frame clones and leaves some out. This table holds 96,000 or so clones, roughly 76% found once. The CDR3 totals 12 residues. J was trimmed by 7 bases and V by 3 bases; bases with no gene match: 2. The germline V gene encodes CDR1 MNHEY and CDR2 SMNVEV (reference sequence). The rearrangement uses TRBV27 and TRBJ2-5; TRBD2 matches 7 bases. This clonotype was sampled from an elderly man with COVID-19, enrolled during active disease. The sequenced sample consisted of peripheral blood. The CDR3 DNA is TGTGCCAGCAGTTTTTCGGGAGGGACCCAGTACTTC. It encodes CASSFSGGTQYF.